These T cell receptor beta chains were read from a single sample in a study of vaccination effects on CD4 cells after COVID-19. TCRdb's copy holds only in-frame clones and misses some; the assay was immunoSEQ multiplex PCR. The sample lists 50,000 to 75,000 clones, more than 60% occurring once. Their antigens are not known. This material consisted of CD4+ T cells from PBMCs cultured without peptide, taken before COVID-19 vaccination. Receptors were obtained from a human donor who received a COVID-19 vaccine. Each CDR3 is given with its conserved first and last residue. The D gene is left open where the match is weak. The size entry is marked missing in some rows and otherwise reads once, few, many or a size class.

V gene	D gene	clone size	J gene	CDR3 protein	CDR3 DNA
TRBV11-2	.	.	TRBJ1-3	CASSLAEGYSGNTIYF	TGTGCCAGCAGCTTAGCGGAGGGTTACTCTGGAAACACCATATATTTT
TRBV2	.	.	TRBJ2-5	CASSDWGNKGETQYF	TGTGCCAGCAGTGACTGGGGGAACAAGGGAGAGACCCAGTACTTC
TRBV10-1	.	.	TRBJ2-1	CASSDTGISHNEQFF	TGCGCCAGCAGTGATACAGGTATCTCCCACAATGAGCAGTTCTTC
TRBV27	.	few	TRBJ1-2	CATRREAQGIYGYTF	TGTGCCACGAGGCGAGAGGCACAGGGAATCTATGGCTACACCTTC
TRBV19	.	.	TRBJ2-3	CASGPHGADTQYF	TGTGCCAGCGGGCCTCATGGGGCAGATACGCAGTATTTT
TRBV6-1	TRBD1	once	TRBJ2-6	CASSDRGWVSGANVLTF	TGTGCCAGCAGTGACAGGGGGTGGGTTTCCGGGGCCAACGTCCTGACTTTC
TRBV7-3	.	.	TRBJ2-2	CASSLLPTTNTGELFF	TGTGCCAGCAGCTTACTACCGACAACGAACACCGGGGAGCTGTTTTTT
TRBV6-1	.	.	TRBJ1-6	CASSEDPGLYSPLHF	TGTGCCAGCAGTGAAGATCCGGGTCTATATTCACCCCTCCACTTT
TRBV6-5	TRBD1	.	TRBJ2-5	CASSYLLGTGVETQYF	TGTGCCAGCAGTTACTTATTGGGGACAGGGGTAGAGACCCAGTACTTC
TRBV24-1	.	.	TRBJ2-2	CATSDIQNKGTGELFF	TGTGCCACCAGTGATATCCAGAACAAGGGCACCGGGGAGCTGTTTTTT
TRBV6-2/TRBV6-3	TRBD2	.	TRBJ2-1	CASSYSLAGGDNEQFF	TGTGCCAGCAGTTACTCGCTAGCGGGGGGTGACAATGAGCAGTTCTTC
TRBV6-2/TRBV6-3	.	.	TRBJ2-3	CASSYSATPDTQYF	TGTGCCAGCAGTTACTCGGCGACCCCAGATACGCAGTATTTT
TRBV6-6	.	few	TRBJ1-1	CASSPTAHRDSGGAFF	TGTGCCAGCAGTCCTACAGCCCACCGGGACTCAGGAGGCGCTTTCTTT
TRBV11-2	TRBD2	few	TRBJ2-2	CASRSRGGAPSVGELFF	TGTGCCAGCAGGTCTCGGGGGGGCGCACCGTCGGTCGGGGAGCTGTTTTTT
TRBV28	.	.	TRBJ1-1	CASSLSGARTEAFF	TGTGCCAGCAGTTTATCAGGGGCGAGGACTGAAGCTTTCTTT
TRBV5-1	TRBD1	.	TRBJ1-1	CASSLAGQVNTEAFF	TGCGCCAGCAGCTTGGCGGGACAGGTTAACACTGAAGCTTTCTTT
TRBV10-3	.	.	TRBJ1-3	CAISDTGPRLAGNTIYF	TGTGCCATCAGTGATACGGGCCCCCGTCTGGCTGGAAACACCATATATTTT
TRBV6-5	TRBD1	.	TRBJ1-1	CASSFDRALNTEAFF	TGTGCCAGCAGTTTCGACAGGGCTCTAAACACTGAAGCTTTCTTT
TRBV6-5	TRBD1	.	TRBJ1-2	CASQTGGLGYTF	TGTGCCAGTCAGACAGGGGGTTTAGGCTACACCTTC
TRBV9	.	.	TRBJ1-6	CASSVVGSYNSPLHF	TGTGCCAGCAGCGTAGTGGGCTCCTATAATTCACCCCTCCACTTT
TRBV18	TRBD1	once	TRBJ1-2	CASSRDRADYGYTF	TGTGCCAGCTCACGGGACAGGGCGGACTATGGCTACACCTTC
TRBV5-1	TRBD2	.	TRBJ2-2	CASSSLAGANTGELFF	TGCGCCAGCAGCTCTCTAGCGGGCGCGAACACCGGGGAGCTGTTTTTT
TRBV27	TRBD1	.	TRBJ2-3	CASSSGTARTDTQYF	TGTGCCAGCAGCTCCGGGACAGCTCGCACAGATACGCAGTATTTT
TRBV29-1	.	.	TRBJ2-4	CSVEDLGRAQNIQYF	TGCAGCGTTGAAGACTTGGGCAGGGCTCAAAACATTCAGTACTTC
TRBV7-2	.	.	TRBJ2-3	CASSPTRGRTDTQYF	TGTGCCAGCAGCCCAACGCGGGGGCGCACAGATACGCAGTATTTT
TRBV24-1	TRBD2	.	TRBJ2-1	CATSDAGTTYNEQFF	TGTGCCACCAGTGACGCAGGGACTACCTACAATGAGCAGTTCTTC
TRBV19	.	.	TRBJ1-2	CASSISRMGGYTF	TGTGCCAGTAGTATCAGCAGGATGGGTGGCTACACCTTC
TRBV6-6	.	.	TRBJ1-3	CASSLRTEGNTIYF	TGTGCCAGCAGTCTACGGACAGAGGGAAACACCATATATTTT
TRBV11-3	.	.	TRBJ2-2	CASSLDLARGGTGELFF	TGTGCCAGCAGCTTAGATCTCGCTCGAGGGGGTACCGGGGAGCTGTTTTTT
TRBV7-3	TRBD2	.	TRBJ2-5	CASSEVAGGPETQYF	TGTGCCAGCAGCGAAGTAGCGGGGGGCCCCGAGACCCAGTACTTC
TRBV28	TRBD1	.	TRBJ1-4	CASSTHGTGREKLFF	TGTGCCAGCAGTACCCATGGGACAGGGAGAGAAAAACTGTTTTTT
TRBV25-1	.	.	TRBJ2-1	CASSELGRSSYNEQFF	TGTGCCAGCAGTGAATTGGGCAGGAGCTCCTACAATGAGCAGTTCTTC
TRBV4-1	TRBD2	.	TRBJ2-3	CASSQARGGSSTDTQYF	TGCGCCAGCAGCCAAGCTCGCGGGGGGTCTAGCACAGATACGCAGTATTTT
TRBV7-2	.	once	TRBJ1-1	CASSLTTDTEAFF	TGTGCCAGCAGCTTAACAACAGACACTGAAGCTTTCTTT
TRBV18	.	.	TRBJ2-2	CASSPPASRYTGELFF	TGTGCCAGCTCACCACCGGCCTCACGTTACACCGGGGAGCTGTTTTTT
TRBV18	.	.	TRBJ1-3	CASSPPNLSSGNTIYF	TGTGCCAGCTCACCACCGAACTTGAGCTCTGGAAACACCATATATTTT
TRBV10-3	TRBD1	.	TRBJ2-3	CAISDPFWGQGSDTQYF	TGTGCCATCAGTGACCCCTTTTGGGGACAGGGCTCAGATACGCAGTATTTT
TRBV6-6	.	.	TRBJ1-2	CASGTTGIRAGGYTF	TGTGCCAGCGGAACAACAGGGATAAGGGCAGGTGGCTACACCTTC
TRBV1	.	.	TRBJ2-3	CTSSQDISLAGESTDTQYF	TGCACCAGCAGCCAAGATATCTCCCTAGCGGGGGAAAGCACAGATACGCAGTATTTT
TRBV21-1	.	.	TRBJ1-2	CASSKSIQARGSDGYTF	TGTGCCAGCAGCAAATCTATCCAGGCGAGGGGTTCGGATGGCTACACCTTC
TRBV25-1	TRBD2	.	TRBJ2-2	CASSEYRGGDTGELFF	TGTGCCAGCAGTGAATATCGGGGGGGAGACACCGGGGAGCTGTTTTTT
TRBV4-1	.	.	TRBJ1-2	CASSQGHLLNYGYTF	TGCGCCAGCAGCCAAGGACACTTGCTCAACTATGGCTACACCTTC
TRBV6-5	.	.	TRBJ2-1	CASRLRGEKSNEQFF	TGTGCCAGCAGGCTCAGGGGGGAAAAATCGAATGAGCAGTTCTTC
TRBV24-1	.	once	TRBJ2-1	CATSDFQGSNEQFF	TGTGCCACCAGTGATTTTCAGGGGAGCAATGAGCAGTTCTTC
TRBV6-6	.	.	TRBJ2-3	CASSYVPGSTDTQYF	TGTGCCAGCAGTTACGTCCCAGGTAGCACAGATACGCAGTATTTT
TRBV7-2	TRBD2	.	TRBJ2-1	CASSLASGGAYNEQFF	TGTGCCAGCAGCTTAGCTAGCGGGGGGGCCTACAATGAGCAGTTCTTC
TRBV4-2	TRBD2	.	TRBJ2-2	CASSQRLAVAGELFF	TGTGCCAGCAGCCAAAGACTAGCGGTCGCCGGGGAGCTGTTTTTT
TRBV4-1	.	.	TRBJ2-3	CASSQELFTGTRVADTQYF	TGCGCCAGCAGCCAAGAACTTTTTACCGGGACAAGGGTCGCAGATACGCAGTATTTT
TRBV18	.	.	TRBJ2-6	CASSPDSIAGANVLTF	TGTGCCAGCTCACCAGACAGTATAGCTGGGGCCAACGTCCTGACTTTC
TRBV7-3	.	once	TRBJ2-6	CASSLMGAGANVLTF	TGTGCCAGCAGCTTAATGGGGGCTGGGGCCAACGTCCTGACTTTC
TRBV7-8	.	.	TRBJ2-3	CASSLARVDTQYF	TGTGCCAGCAGCTTAGCGCGGGTAGATACGCAGTATTTT